This T cell receptor beta chain was sequenced for a study of cytomegalovirus exposure and HLA in healthy donors. A few counts support this clone. CDR3 length equals 11 residues. Per the germline V gene, CDR1 is MDHEN and CDR2 is SYDVKM. It was with 60 Vbeta and 13 Jbeta primers that the PCR ran. Repertoires were generated with immunoSEQ multiplex PCR, while TCRdb's copy carries only in-frame clones and drops some. The repertoire has some 100,000 clones, more than 65% of them found once; the top ten carry approximately 4.3%. The gene calls are TRBV28 and TRBJ1-2; tentatively, D is TRBD1 (5 bases). The source of this sequence is a young woman in good health and CMV-seropositive. The sample taken for sequencing was PBMCs. DNA of the CDR3: TGTGCTTCCCAGGGATACTATGGCTACACCTTC. Protein: CASQGYYGYTF.